This paragraph covers one T cell receptor (beta chain) sequence. This clonotype was recorded only once. It has no known antigen specificity. Base qualities are not recorded, but no much larger clone differs from it by a single base. One read alone lends weak support. The CDR3, from cysteine to phenylalanine, totals 15 residues. Only the CDR3 DNA stays, 45 bases, in frame from base 1. CDR1 and CDR2 are drawn from the germline V gene: MGHRA, YSYEKL. Trimming takes 1 base from V and 6 bases from J, and the germline ends sit 16 bases apart. Peripheral blood CD8+ and CD4+ T cells from healthy donors, Susac syndrome patients and multiple sclerosis patients were profiled by high-throughput TCR beta sequencing. The Susac syndrome patients fulfilled recently defined diagnostic criteria for definite or probable disease. Bulk CD8+ and CD4+ T cells were purified by magnetic negative isolation, while CD8+ TEMRA cells were enriched using FACS. Blood was collected in EDTA tubes and processed within 24 hours, with PBMCs isolated through density gradient centrifugation. PBMCs intended for TCR sequencing were cryopreserved in liquid nitrogen and thawed later in a water bath at 37 degrees C. The sorted or isolated CD4+, CD8+ and CD8+ TEMRA cells had a purity of 90% or higher.

RNA was extracted using the RNeasy kit, and about 0.45 to 1 ug of the RNA was reverse transcribed with random hexamers. The immunoSEQ multiplex PCR assay, which covers 54 Vbeta and 13 Jbeta segments, was used to amplify TCR beta CDR3 regions. To correct PCR amplification bias, a synthetic template baseline was used for both primer optimization and computational correction. On the study's bioinformatics: Reads were assigned to V, D and J genes according to IMGT and analyzed in immunoSEQ Analyzer, with only productive sequences retained. To calculate clonality, Shannon entropy was normalized by log2 of the number of productive unique sequences and then subtracted from one. Public and private clones were assessed among the 100 most prevalent clones of each patient and control. Clones were defined as Susac-specific if absent from the healthy and MS cohorts, from around 1,100 published viral clones and from other ImmuneACCESS disease sequences. TCRdb reprocessed the public reads (quality trimming at Q25 with fastp, clone calling with MiXCR) and kept in-frame beta chains. Duplicate CDR3 protein sequences are folded into a single record with the most common DNA and genes. These V and J calls are TCRdb output, not the study's own analysis. The sample table lists some 200,000 distinct CDR3 sequences, 95% of them with a count of one. The ten top clones hold around 0.16% of the sample.

This record comes from a study of CD8 T cells in Susac syndrome (dated by TCRdb to the late 2010s). Background for the entire study: Among the sequenced Susac syndrome patients, about 6 had clinically active disease and under 10 were in clinical remission. At blood withdrawal, Susac syndrome patients were either therapy-naive, taking corticosteroids (in some cases with IVIg as well), or taking IVIg alone. Repertoire sequencing was used to test whether CD8+ T cell activation and differentiation in Susac syndrome was antigen driven. The clonality of the CD8+ T cell repertoire was compared across more than 9 healthy donors, roughly 14 Susac syndrome patients and roughly 15 multiple sclerosis patients. Points the paper makes about the study in general: In the total CD8+ and CD8+ TEMRA repertoires, sixteen and five Susac-specific public clones, respectively, were identified. CD8+ repertoires in Susac syndrome showed clonal expansion, which was highest in CD8+ TEMRA cells and was greater in clinically active patients than in remitting patients. The number of individuals in the TCR sequencing and HLA analysis was recognized as being relatively small.

The sequenced sample consisted of CD8+ T cells from PBMCs. The V and J segments used are TRBV4-1 and TRBJ2-7, with no confident D gene call. The clonotype was recovered from a human donor with Susac syndrome. This receptor has the CDR3 CASSQGSERDGEQYF. DNA sequence: TGCGCCAGCAGCCAAGGGAGTGAAAGGGATGGCGAGCAGTACTTC.